The TCR beta chain described here comes from a study of cytomegalovirus exposure and HLA in healthy donors. Broader study findings: The investigators catalogued some 160 TCR beta chains as cytomegalovirus-associated. In vitro confirmation showed a few CMV-associated chains to be CMV antigen specific. Usually a TCR sequence was rare, but some public TCRs were found in many donors.

The donors were part of the validation cohort, which consisted of about 120 subjects and was separate from the first cohort of about 670 subjects. The CDR3 is 13 residues long. Germline CDR1 is SNHLY and CDR2 is FYNNEI. V shed 10 bases and J shed 6 bases, with 16 bases lying between them. Notes on this clone: Its specificity is unknown.

The repertoire was sequenced with immunoSEQ multiplex PCR; TCRdb's copy has only in-frame clones and lacks some. The table has 140,000 to 150,000 clones, 85% to 95% seen once. The sample was PBMCs. The chain joins TRBV2 to TRBJ2-1, with D perhaps TRBD2 (5 bases). The clonotype comes from a man younger than 35 in good health and CMV-seropositive. The CDR3 DNA reads as TGTGCCACCGGGGATAGGGCGGTCAATGAGCAGTTCTTC. This gives the protein CATGDRAVNEQFF.